This T cell receptor (beta chain) was captured by sequencing in a study of CXCR3-negative and CXCR3-positive naive CD8 T cells. Libraries of TRB cDNA were made by 5' RACE and carried UMIs. TCRdb re-called the 5' RACE reads; one entry per CDR3 protein, DNA not given. The repertoire table contains around 84,000 distinct CDR3 sequences. Germline-derived CDR1 and CDR2 are PRHDT and FYEKMQ (reference sequence). This CDR3 contains 15 residues. As for this clonotype: Its antigen is undetermined.

Findings and caveats of the study: Greater hydrophobicity was found in TRB CDR3s of CXCR3-positive naive cells than of CXCR3-negative naive cells. Most assays used freshly isolated PBMCs, as cryopreservation partially reduced CXCR3. Between one naive subset and the other, surface CD5 was comparable, and TCR strength was inferred from TRB CDR3 properties.

The chain employs TRBV13 and TRBJ2-7; absent DNA, TCRdb's TRBD2 call cannot be checked. The clonotype originates from a human donor in good health. Some clones in this sample may be carry-over from other donors' samples. The sequencing input was naive CXCR3+ CD8+ T cells from blood. Subset indicated: CD45RO-CCR7+CD27+CD95- naive CD8+ T cells expressing CXCR3 (TNR3+). The CDR3: CASSPRRGQAYEQYF. The variable domain in full, completed from reference TRBV13 and TRBJ2-7, reads AAGVIQSPRHLIKEKRETATLKCYPIPRHDTVYWYQQGPGQDPQFLISFYEKMQSDKGSIPDRFSAQQFSDYHSELNMSSLELGDSALYFCASSPRRGQAYEQYFGPGTRLTVT.